The clone carrying this T cell receptor beta chain has only a few counts. CDR1 is SGHTA and CDR2 is FQGNSA in the germline V gene. The V gene lost 2 bases and the J gene lost 0 bases, with 14 bases spanning the gap. CDR3 length: 18 residues. This specimen comes from a study of T cell changes during pregnancy in multiple sclerosis. Assay: immunoSEQ multiplex PCR; the TCRdb copy retains only in-frame clones and omits some. The sample includes about 27,000 clones, roughly 90% of them seen just once. This receptor was taken from a female donor with multiple sclerosis, enrolled in a pregnancy study. Sequenced material: CD8+ T cells from peripheral blood mononuclear cells, taken in the second trimester of pregnancy. The chain is built from TRBV7-2 and TRBJ2-6; D may be TRBD1 (6 bases). The CDR3 coding sequence is TGTGCCAGCAGCTTATCGACAGGTCTGAACTCTGGGGCCAACGTCCTGACTTTC. This codes for CASSLSTGLNSGANVLTF.